This TCR beta chain came from a study of neurological immune-mediated disorders. Regarding the study as a whole: None of the CDR3 amino acid sequences of expanded clones were shared across subjects, and this suggested private repertoires in all groups.

This clonotype was detected ten times or more. What it binds is not known. TCRdb re-called the 5' RACE reads through MiXCR, storing one row per CDR3 protein. The data show 35,000 to 40,000 distinct CDR3 sequences, about 7% seen once. The germline V gene has CDR1 MNHEY and CDR2 SVGEGT. V lost 4 bases and J lost 4, with 17 bases in between. This CDR3 comprises 16 residues. The material sequenced was PBMCs. J is TRBJ2-1 and V is TRBV6-2 or TRBV6-3; D is possibly TRBD2 (5 bases). This clonotype was obtained from a woman between 40 and 55 years old in good health. The CDR3 DNA reads as TGTGCCAGCAGTTCCGCTTCGGGGTGGGCATACAATGAGCAGTTCTTC. Its protein product is CASSSASGWAYNEQFF.